One sample yielded the 21 T cell receptor beta chains listed below, sequenced in a study of patients and donors after allogeneic stem cell transplantation. TCRdb fed the RT-PCR reads into MiXCR, producing one record per CDR3 protein. The sample lists 920,000 or so distinct CDR3 sequences, roughly 17% occurring once. The source material was blood, either unsorted or a sorted T cell fraction (not recorded which). All receptors come from a human donor who was either an allogeneic HSCT recipient or a stem cell or donor lymphocyte infusion donor (not recorded which). It is not recorded whose cells these are; they may come from a transplant donor.

Only a few counts were recorded for this clonotype. The rearrangement links TRBV12-3 or TRBV12-4 to TRBJ1-2, with TRBD1 as a possible D gene (5 bases). This CDR3 is built from 12 residues. V lost 3 bases and J 7 bases, leaving 9 bases between the germline ends. The DNA of the CDR3 is TGTGCCAGCAGTTTCCCTAGGGGTGGCTACACCTTC. It yields the protein CASSFPRGGYTF.

This clonotype has a handful of counts. Here the CDR3 DNA reads TGTGCCAGCAGCGACTCGAGAGGGCGGGAGTACGAGCAGTACTTC. Translating it yields CASSDSRGREYEQYF. J is TRBJ2-7 and V is TRBV5-6, with TRBD2 matching 7 bases. Per germline, CDR1 SGHDT and CDR2 YYEEEE. The trim removed 4 bases at V and 4 bases at J, leaving 11 bases unmatched. The CDR3 runs to 15 residues.

A few counts support this clonotype. This chain uses TRBV5-1 with TRBJ1-1, with 10 bases aligning to TRBD1. In germline, CDR1 is SGHRS, CDR2 YFSETQ. The CDR3 contains 15 residues. The V gene end was trimmed by 4 bases and the J gene end by 5 bases; junction bases not matched to a gene: 8. Here the CDR3 reads CASSQKGTGATEAFF. DNA of the CDR3: TGCGCCAGCAGCCAAAAAGGGACAGGGGCGACTGAAGCTTTCTTT.

This clonotype was observed many times. The limits of the CDR3 on the DNA are not certain, so only TCRdb's listed CDR3 is given. This chain joins TRBV12-3 or TRBV12-4 and TRBJ1-5. A total of 16 residues make up the CDR3, ends included. The CDR3 is CASSFGEGQGNQPQHF.

The chain couples TRBV14 to TRBJ2-7; weak D call: TRBD2 (8 bases). The CDR3 covers 16 residues. Deletions cut 0 bases from V and 7 bases from J, with 19 bases between. From germline, CDR1 is SGHDN and CDR2 FVKESK. The CDR3 here is CASSQDAGGQLREQYF. The CDR3, as DNA: TGTGCCAGCAGCCAAGATGCGGGGGGACAGTTGCGGGAGCAGTACTTC.

This clonotype was picked up a small number of times. This sequence joins TRBV6-2 or TRBV6-3 and TRBJ2-5; the match to TRBD2 covers 10 bases. The germline CDR1 and CDR2 sequences are MNHEY and SVGEGT. The CDR3 has 17 residues. Trimming took 5 bases from V and 2 from J; bases not matched to a gene: 11. For the CDR3, the DNA is TGTGCCAGCAGTCCCGGGGGTAGCGGGAGGCATCAAGAGACCCAGTACTTC. Its protein is CASSPGGSGRHQETQYF.

The genes are TRBV20-1 and TRBJ2-7; possible D gene TRBD2, 6 bases. The CDR3 sequence is 13 residues long. Trimming cost V 3 bases and J 3 bases, with 12 bases left between them. Germline CDR1 reads DFQATT; CDR2 reads SNEGSKA (reference sequence). CDR3 sequence reads: CSASREWGYEQYF. The CDR3 DNA reads as TGCAGTGCTAGTCGGGAGTGGGGCTACGAGCAGTACTTC.

This clonotype turned up a few times. It is unclear where the CDR3 begins or ends on the DNA, so no DNA is shown, and the CDR3 is as TCRdb lists it. The rearrangement uses TRBV21-1 and TRBJ1-2; the table's D call TRBD1 went unverified against the DNA. TRBV21-1 constitutes a pseudogene. The CDR3 extends over 17 residues, inclusive of both ends. CDR3 sequence: CASKHRLWGQGNYGYTF.

The sample holds many counts of this clonotype. CDR3 bases: TGCGCCAGCAGCGCCGCCCGGGGCGCGAGCTCTGGAAACACCATATATTTT. The encoded protein is CASSAARGASSGNTIYF. This chain uses TRBV5-1 with TRBJ1-3, with D possibly matching TRBD1 (5 bases). Between the trimmed V and J ends, which lost 4 bases and 0 bases, there was a span of 17 bases. From germline, CDR1 is SGHRS and CDR2 YFSETQ. The CDR3 extends over 17 amino acids.

This clonotype occurred a few times. V is TRBV3-1 and J is TRBJ2-7, with D maybe TRBD2 (6 bases). The CDR3 is made up of 14 amino acids. Germline CDR1 LGHDT, CDR2 YNNKEL (reference sequence). The V end was cut by 4 bases, the J end by 5 bases, with 15 bases between. The CDR3 loop reads CASSPGRRGHEQYF. The CDR3 DNA sequence: TGTGCCAGCAGCCCGGGACGGAGGGGTCACGAGCAGTACTTC.

This clonotype turned up a few times. The genes are TRBV9 and TRBJ2-4; TRBD2 agrees at 11 bases. The CDR3 is made up of 15 amino acids. J was trimmed by 5 bases and V by 3 bases; bases with no gene match: 4. Germline CDR1 reads SGDLS; CDR2 reads YYNGEE. The CDR3 is CASSAGGLAENIQYF. The CDR3 DNA follows: TGTGCCAGCAGCGCAGGGGGACTAGCGGAAAACATTCAGTACTTC.

There are a few counts of this clonotype. J is TRBJ2-7 and V is TRBV7-9; tentatively, D is TRBD1 (6 bases). The CDR3 loop spans 15 amino acids. The germline V gene encodes CDR1 SEHNR and CDR2 FQNEAQ (reference sequence). Trimming cost V 5 bases and J 2 bases, with 16 bases left between them. CDR3 in amino acids: CASSAEIQGPYEQYF. CDR3 nucleotides: TGTGCCAGCAGCGCAGAGATACAGGGCCCCTACGAGCAGTACTTC. Looking up the rest from reference TRBV7-9 and TRBJ2-7 gives the full variable domain: DTGVSQNPRHKITKRGQNVTFRCDPISEHNRLYWYRQTLGQGPEFLTYFQNEAQLEKSRLLSDRFSAERPKGSFSTLEIQRTEQGDSAMYLCASSAEIQGPYEQYFGPGTRLTVT.

This clonotype showed up just once. The rearrangement uses TRBV20-1 and TRBJ2-5, with 7 bases aligning to TRBD2. This CDR3 is 17 amino acids long. The V and J ends lost 1 base and 0 bases, in that order; junction bases with no gene match: 11. Germline V CDR1 and CDR2: DFQATT, SNEGSKA (reference sequence). CDR3 nucleotide sequence: TGCAGTGCTAGAGGCGAGCGGGACCTCCCCTACCAAGAGACCCAGTACTTC. Its protein product is CSARGERDLPYQETQYF.

This clonotype showed up just a few times. This chain connects TRBV5-1 to TRBJ2-5; TRBD2 might be the D (7 bases). The CDR3 is made up of 17 amino acids. In germline, CDR1 is SGHRS, CDR2 YFSETQ. Trimming took 0 bases from V and 4 from J, leaving 19 bases between them. CDR3 loop: CASSLEGGPPGRETQYF. For the CDR3, the DNA is TGCGCCAGCAGCTTGGAGGGGGGGCCGCCTGGACGAGAGACCCAGTACTTC. The full variable domain, its missing parts supplied by reference TRBV5-1 and TRBJ2-5, is KAGVTQTPRYLIKTRGQQVTLSCSPISGHRSVSWYQQTPGQGLQFLFEYFSETQRNKGNFPGRFSGRQFSNSRSEMNVSTLELGDSALYLCASSLEGGPPGRETQYFGPGTRLLVL.

The J gene is TRBJ2-3, the V gene TRBV10-3; TRBD2 is a possible D gene (6 bases). CDR3 length equals 16 residues. V shed 10 bases and J shed 0 bases, with 20 bases lying between them. Germline V gene sequence: CDR1 ENHRY, CDR2 SYGVKD. CDR3: CATKDYQTYSTDTQYF. DNA of the CDR3: TGTGCCACCAAGGACTATCAAACCTATAGCACAGATACGCAGTATTTT.

This chain links TRBV5-1 with TRBJ1-1; tentatively, D is TRBD1 (5 bases). CDR3 length: 15 residues. V was pared by 0 bases and J by 4 bases, with 13 bases between. Germline loops: CDR1 SGHRS, CDR2 YFSETQ. The chain's CDR3 is CASSLEGGAGTEAFF. The CDR3 region has the DNA TGCGCCAGCAGCTTGGAAGGAGGGGCGGGCACTGAAGCTTTCTTT.

This clonotype was found a few times. The chain joins TRBV20-1 to TRBJ2-4; 7 bases are shared with TRBD1. The CDR3 length is 13 residues. CDR1 and CDR2 (germline): DFQATT, SNEGSKA (reference sequence). The J segment lost 3 bases and the V segment lost 4 bases, leaving 3 bases of the junction unmatched. The CDR3 DNA reads as TGCAGTGCTACCGGGGACAGCAAAAACATTCAGTACTTC. This encodes CSATGDSKNIQYF.

This clonotype was seen ten or more times. The chain uses TRBV4-3 and TRBJ2-7; tentative D call: TRBD1 (6 bases). This CDR3 contains 17 residues. Looked up from germline, CDR1 is LGHNA and CDR2 is YSLEER. With 0 bases removed from V and 3 bases from J, the gap between germline ends came to 18 bases. The CDR3 is CASSQEILGTLYYEQYF. CDR3 nucleotides: TGCGCCAGCAGCCAAGAGATTCTAGGGACATTATACTACGAGCAGTACTTC.

This clonotype came up a few times. The rearrangement links TRBV5-5 to TRBJ1-1; D gene ambiguous. The germline gives CDR1 SGHKS, CDR2 YYEKEE (reference sequence). Trimming stripped 3 bases from V and 0 bases from J, with 9 bases between. This CDR3 is 14 amino acids long. This CDR3 is CASSSLVLNTEAFF. The CDR3 DNA follows: TGTGCCAGCAGCTCATTAGTACTGAACACTGAAGCTTTCTTT. The whole variable domain, filled in from reference TRBV5-5 and TRBJ1-1, reads DAGVTQSPTHLIKTRGQQVTLRCSPISGHKSVSWYQQVLGQGPQFIFQYYEKEERGRGNFPDRFSARQFPNYSSELNVNALLLGDSALYLCASSSLVLNTEAFFGQGTRLTVV.

This clonotype has only a few counts. The chain couples TRBV20-1 to TRBJ2-2, with D possibly matching TRBD1 (5 bases). CDR3 size: 14 residues. CDR1 is DFQATT, CDR2 SNEGSKA, per germline (reference sequence). Trimming removed 1 base at V and 2 bases at J, with 8 bases between. The CDR3: CSARVQENTGELFF. The CDR3 region has the DNA TGCAGTGCTAGAGTACAGGAAAACACCGGGGAGCTGTTTTTT.

This rearrangement joins TRBV7-9 to TRBJ1-1; 7 positions match TRBD1. V shed 5 bases, J shed 4 bases, and the junction held 13 bases outside the gene matches. The V gene's germline CDR1 is SEHNR and CDR2 FQNEAQ (reference sequence). The CDR3 consists of 16 residues. The CDR3 DNA follows: TGTGCCAGCAGCACAAGAGGCGGCAGGGGGGCCACTGAAGCTTTCTTT. It yields the protein CASSTRGGRGATEAFF.